Listed below are T cell receptor beta chains from one sample, sequenced in a study of blood T cell repertoires in COVID-19. This table comes from immunoSEQ multiplex PCR, and its TCRdb copy is limited to in-frame clones, with some not included. This table holds more than 400,000 clones, 80% to 95% found once. Sequencing used PBMCs or T cells enriched from blood (not recorded which). These receptors came from a man younger than 35 who had recovered from COVID-19. Both conserved end residues are part of each CDR3. Each record gives: V gene, clone size, D gene, J gene, CDR3 protein, CDR3 DNA. D genes are given only for firm matches. Rows may omit the clone size; those that give it use once, few, many or a size class.

v_gene: TRBV5-1
abundance: -
d_gene: TRBD2
j_gene: TRBJ2-7
CDR3aa: CASRQTSGSYEQYF
CDR3nt: TGCGCCAGCAGGCAAACTAGCGGGAGCTACGAGCAGTACTTC

v_gene: TRBV5-4
abundance: many
d_gene: -
j_gene: TRBJ1-2
CDR3aa: CASSRSTGIYGYTF
CDR3nt: TGTGCCAGCAGCCGTAGTACAGGGATCTATGGCTACACCTTC

v_gene: TRBV9
abundance: -
d_gene: -
j_gene: TRBJ1-1
CDR3aa: CASSVGQGTEAFF
CDR3nt: TGTGCCAGCAGCGTAGGGCAGGGAACTGAAGCTTTCTTT

v_gene: TRBV13
abundance: -
d_gene: -
j_gene: TRBJ1-1
CDR3aa: CASSLADIEREAFF
CDR3nt: TGTGCCAGCAGCTTAGCAGACATCGAAAGAGAAGCTTTCTTT

v_gene: TRBV7-9
abundance: -
d_gene: TRBD1
j_gene: TRBJ2-5
CDR3aa: CASSSRQGVTQYF
CDR3nt: TGTGCCAGCAGCTCCCGACAGGGTGTGACCCAGTACTTC

v_gene: TRBV29-1
abundance: -
d_gene: TRBD1
j_gene: TRBJ1-1
CDR3aa: CSVAFRKGAGTEAFF
CDR3nt: TGCAGCGTTGCCTTCCGAAAGGGGGCAGGCACTGAAGCTTTCTTT

v_gene: TRBV7-8
abundance: -
d_gene: -
j_gene: TRBJ2-2
CDR3aa: CASSLGLPGELFF
CDR3nt: TGTGCCAGCAGCCTGGGACTCCCCGGGGAGCTGTTTTTT

v_gene: TRBV18
abundance: -
d_gene: TRBD1
j_gene: TRBJ1-1
CDR3aa: CASSPGTGGKNTEAFF
CDR3nt: TGTGCCAGCTCACCCGGGACAGGGGGCAAGAACACTGAAGCTTTCTTT

v_gene: TRBV7-3
abundance: few
d_gene: -
j_gene: TRBJ2-2
CDR3aa: CASSLGTDTGELFF
CDR3nt: TGTGCCAGCAGCTTGGGGACTGACACCGGGGAGCTGTTTTTT

v_gene: TRBV7-9
abundance: -
d_gene: -
j_gene: TRBJ1-1
CDR3aa: CASSPAGREWDTEAFF
CDR3nt: TGTGCCAGCAGCCCTGCTGGAAGGGAGTGGGACACTGAAGCTTTCTTT

v_gene: TRBV24-1
abundance: -
d_gene: -
j_gene: TRBJ1-2
CDR3aa: CATSEPTGSYGYTF
CDR3nt: TGTGCCACCAGTGAACCTACAGGGAGCTATGGCTACACCTTC

v_gene: TRBV5-5
abundance: -
d_gene: TRBD1
j_gene: TRBJ1-1
CDR3aa: CASSPIGQGRGNTEAFF
CDR3nt: TGTGCCAGCAGCCCAATAGGACAGGGGAGGGGGAACACTGAAGCTTTCTTT

v_gene: TRBV14
abundance: -
d_gene: TRBD2
j_gene: TRBJ2-5
CDR3aa: CASSHLGLAGDPRATQYF
CDR3nt: TGTGCCAGCAGCCATCTGGGACTAGCGGGGGACCCGAGGGCGACCCAGTACTTC

v_gene: TRBV7-9
abundance: -
d_gene: -
j_gene: TRBJ1-2
CDR3aa: CASSLDSYGYTF
CDR3nt: TGTGCCAGCAGCTTAGATAGCTATGGCTACACCTTC

v_gene: TRBV24-1
abundance: -
d_gene: TRBD1
j_gene: TRBJ1-5
CDR3aa: CATSDSGTGYSNQPQHF
CDR3nt: TGTGCCACCAGTGACTCCGGGACAGGGTATAGCAATCAGCCCCAGCATTTT

v_gene: TRBV20-1
abundance: -
d_gene: -
j_gene: TRBJ1-1
CDR3aa: CSATRTEAFF
CDR3nt: TGCAGTGCTACGAGGACTGAAGCTTTCTTT

v_gene: TRBV16
abundance: -
d_gene: TRBD1
j_gene: TRBJ1-5
CDR3aa: CASSRTGAGNQPQHF
CDR3nt: TGTGCCAGCAGCCGTACAGGGGCGGGCAATCAGCCCCAGCATTTT

v_gene: TRBV5-1
abundance: -
d_gene: -
j_gene: TRBJ1-5
CDR3aa: CASSLSVDQPQHF
CDR3nt: TGCGCCAGCAGCTTATCAGTGGATCAGCCCCAGCATTTT

v_gene: TRBV6-5
abundance: -
d_gene: TRBD1
j_gene: TRBJ2-7
CDR3aa: CATIADRANEQYF
CDR3nt: TGTGCGACCATAGCGGACAGGGCCAACGAGCAGTACTTC

v_gene: TRBV11-2
abundance: -
d_gene: TRBD1
j_gene: TRBJ1-1
CDR3aa: CASSRTGFGGVNTEAFF
CDR3nt: TGTGCCAGCAGCCGGACAGGCTTCGGGGGTGTGAACACTGAAGCTTTCTTT

v_gene: TRBV28
abundance: -
d_gene: -
j_gene: TRBJ2-5
CDR3aa: CASSRYQETQYF
CDR3nt: TGTGCCAGCTCTCGGTACCAAGAGACCCAGTACTTC

v_gene: TRBV5-8
abundance: -
d_gene: -
j_gene: TRBJ2-2
CDR3aa: CASSRETANTGELFF
CDR3nt: TGTGCCAGCAGCCGAGAGACAGCGAACACCGGGGAGCTGTTTTTT

v_gene: TRBV12-3/TRBV12-4
abundance: -
d_gene: TRBD2
j_gene: TRBJ2-1
CDR3aa: CASVLAGGNEQFF
CDR3nt: TGTGCCAGCGTCCTAGCGGGAGGCAATGAGCAGTTCTTC

v_gene: TRBV3-1/TRBV3-2
abundance: -
d_gene: -
j_gene: TRBJ1-2
CDR3aa: CASTQGPSNYGYTF
CDR3nt: TGTGCCAGCACCCAGGGGCCCTCTAACTATGGCTACACCTTC

v_gene: TRBV2
abundance: -
d_gene: TRBD2
j_gene: TRBJ2-7
CDR3aa: CASSVAGGSGEQYF
CDR3nt: TGTGCCAGCAGTGTAGCGGGGGGTTCCGGCGAGCAGTACTTC

v_gene: TRBV5-1
abundance: -
d_gene: -
j_gene: TRBJ1-1
CDR3aa: CASSLAQANTEAFF
CDR3nt: TGCGCCAGCAGCTTGGCCCAGGCAAACACTGAAGCTTTCTTT

v_gene: TRBV5-1
abundance: once
d_gene: TRBD1
j_gene: TRBJ1-6
CDR3aa: CASSLDGQGNAPLHF
CDR3nt: TGCGCCAGCAGCTTGGATGGACAGGGAAATGCACCCCTCCACTTT

v_gene: TRBV5-6
abundance: -
d_gene: -
j_gene: TRBJ1-1
CDR3aa: CASSLERSWRNTEAFF
CDR3nt: TGTGCCAGCAGCTTGGAGCGGTCCTGGCGGAACACTGAAGCTTTCTTT

v_gene: TRBV29-1
abundance: -
d_gene: TRBD1
j_gene: TRBJ1-2
CDR3aa: CSVYRGSVNGYTF
CDR3nt: TGCAGCGTATACAGGGGGTCGGTGAATGGCTACACCTTC

v_gene: TRBV5-1
abundance: -
d_gene: TRBD1
j_gene: TRBJ2-7
CDR3aa: CASSFGDSTYEQYF
CDR3nt: TGCGCCAGCAGCTTTGGGGACAGCACCTACGAGCAGTACTTC

v_gene: TRBV2
abundance: -
d_gene: -
j_gene: TRBJ1-2
CDR3aa: CASSDPGDLYGYTF
CDR3nt: TGTGCCAGCAGTGACCCAGGGGACCTCTATGGCTACACCTTC

v_gene: TRBV14
abundance: -
d_gene: -
j_gene: TRBJ1-5
CDR3aa: CASSPTLENQPQHF
CDR3nt: TGTGCCAGCAGCCCAACCCTGGAGAATCAGCCCCAGCATTTT

v_gene: TRBV3-1/TRBV3-2
abundance: -
d_gene: TRBD2
j_gene: TRBJ2-3
CDR3aa: CASTSNSGRTDTQYF
CDR3nt: TGTGCCAGCACCTCTAATAGCGGGAGGACCGATACGCAGTATTTT

v_gene: TRBV5-4
abundance: -
d_gene: -
j_gene: TRBJ2-7
CDR3aa: CASSTGSYVEQYF
CDR3nt: TGTGCCAGCAGTACGGGATCCTACGTCGAGCAGTACTTC

v_gene: TRBV2
abundance: -
d_gene: -
j_gene: TRBJ2-2
CDR3aa: CASGGTRNTGELFF
CDR3nt: TGTGCCAGCGGTGGGACTCGGAACACCGGGGAGCTGTTTTTT

v_gene: TRBV28
abundance: -
d_gene: TRBD1
j_gene: TRBJ1-5
CDR3aa: CASSLSDRENQPQHF
CDR3nt: TGTGCCAGCAGTTTAAGTGACAGGGAAAATCAGCCCCAGCATTTT

v_gene: TRBV2
abundance: few
d_gene: TRBD2
j_gene: TRBJ2-7
CDR3aa: CASKPPGLSNYEQYF
CDR3nt: TGTGCCAGCAAGCCCCCGGGACTATCAAACTACGAGCAGTACTTC

v_gene: TRBV7-2
abundance: -
d_gene: TRBD2
j_gene: TRBJ2-5
CDR3aa: CASSMTGTRGETQYF
CDR3nt: TGTGCCAGCAGCATGACCGGGACTAGAGGAGAGACCCAGTACTTC

v_gene: TRBV7-6
abundance: -
d_gene: TRBD2
j_gene: TRBJ2-3
CDR3aa: CASSLAREHTDTQYF
CDR3nt: TGTGCCAGCAGCTTAGCGCGGGAGCACACAGATACGCAGTATTTT

v_gene: TRBV19
abundance: -
d_gene: TRBD1
j_gene: TRBJ1-4
CDR3aa: CASSTQTGGVNEKLFF
CDR3nt: TGTGCCAGTAGTACCCAAACAGGGGGAGTAAATGAAAAACTGTTTTTT

v_gene: TRBV13
abundance: -
d_gene: -
j_gene: TRBJ1-2
CDR3aa: CASSLERTGHGYTF
CDR3nt: TGTGCCAGCAGCTTGGAGAGAACAGGGCATGGCTACACCTTC

v_gene: TRBV30
abundance: -
d_gene: TRBD1
j_gene: TRBJ1-2
CDR3aa: CAWSVGTGYGYTF
CDR3nt: TGTGCCTGGAGTGTCGGGACAGGCTATGGCTACACCTTC

v_gene: TRBV29-1
abundance: -
d_gene: -
j_gene: TRBJ1-1
CDR3aa: CSGRRGNTEAFF
CDR3nt: TGCAGCGGCCGCAGGGGAAACACTGAAGCTTTCTTT

v_gene: TRBV6-1
abundance: -
d_gene: TRBD1
j_gene: TRBJ1-2
CDR3aa: CASSESGTDYGYTF
CDR3nt: TGTGCCAGCAGTGAATCCGGGACAGATTATGGCTACACCTTC

v_gene: TRBV5-1
abundance: -
d_gene: -
j_gene: TRBJ2-1
CDR3aa: CASSHDRWYNEQFF
CDR3nt: TGCGCCAGCAGCCACGACAGGTGGTACAATGAGCAGTTCTTC

v_gene: TRBV28
abundance: -
d_gene: TRBD2
j_gene: TRBJ2-1
CDR3aa: CASSPHSGNHNEQFF
CDR3nt: TGTGCCAGCAGTCCTCATAGCGGGAATCACAATGAGCAGTTCTTC

v_gene: TRBV4-1
abundance: -
d_gene: -
j_gene: TRBJ1-2
CDR3aa: CASSTLTGDYGYTF
CDR3nt: TGCGCCAGCAGCACCCTAACAGGCGACTATGGCTACACCTTC

v_gene: TRBV7-8
abundance: -
d_gene: TRBD2
j_gene: TRBJ2-5
CDR3aa: CASSLEAGGRETQYF
CDR3nt: TGTGCCAGCAGCTTAGAAGCGGGGGGGCGTGAGACCCAGTACTTC

v_gene: TRBV9
abundance: -
d_gene: TRBD2
j_gene: TRBJ2-5
CDR3aa: CASSVTSGGYQETQYF
CDR3nt: TGTGCCAGCAGCGTCACTAGCGGGGGGTACCAAGAGACCCAGTACTTC